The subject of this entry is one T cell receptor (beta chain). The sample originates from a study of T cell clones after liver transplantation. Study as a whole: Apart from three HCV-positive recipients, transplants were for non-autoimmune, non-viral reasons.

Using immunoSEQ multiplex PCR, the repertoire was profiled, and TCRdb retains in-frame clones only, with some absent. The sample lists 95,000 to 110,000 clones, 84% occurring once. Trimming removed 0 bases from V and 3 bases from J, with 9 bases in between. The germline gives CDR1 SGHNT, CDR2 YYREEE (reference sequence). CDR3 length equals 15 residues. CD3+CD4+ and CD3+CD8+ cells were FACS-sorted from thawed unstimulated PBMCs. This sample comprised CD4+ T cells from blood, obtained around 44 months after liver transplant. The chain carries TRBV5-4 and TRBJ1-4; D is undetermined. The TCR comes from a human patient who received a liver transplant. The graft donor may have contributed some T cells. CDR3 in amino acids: CASSLDSASNEKLFF. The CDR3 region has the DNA TGTGCCAGCAGCTTGGACAGTGCTTCTAATGAAAAACTGTTTTTT.